This is a list of T cell receptor beta chains from one sample in a study of vaccination effects on CD4 cells after COVID-19. Sequenced by immunoSEQ multiplex PCR; TCRdb stores in-frame clones only, minus some. This repertoire shows tens of thousands of clones, about four fifths found once; its top ten account for 2.5% to 3%. Their recognized antigens are unknown. The source was CD4+ T cells from PBMCs cultured with HCoV-NL63 spike peptides, collected before COVID-19 vaccination. The receptors here all came from a human donor who received a COVID-19 vaccine. Both conserved end residues are part of each CDR3. The D gene is left open where the match is weak. Expanded clones are given a class, and other clones once, few, many or no size at all.

clone size: few
D gene: .
J gene: TRBJ1-3
V gene: TRBV18
CDR3 protein: CASSPPRGSGNTIYF
CDR3 DNA: TGTGCCAGCTCACCCCCCCGGGGCTCTGGAAACACCATATATTTT

clone size: .
D gene: .
J gene: TRBJ1-2
V gene: TRBV12-3/TRBV12-4
CDR3 protein: CASSRQENYGYTF
CDR3 DNA: TGTGCCAGCAGCCGACAGGAAAACTATGGCTACACCTTC

clone size: .
D gene: .
J gene: TRBJ2-5
V gene: TRBV15
CDR3 protein: CATSRVGEGGRRETQYF
CDR3 DNA: TGTGCCACCAGCAGAGTCGGGGAGGGGGGGCGGCGGGAGACCCAGTACTTC

clone size: .
D gene: TRBD1
J gene: TRBJ2-2
V gene: TRBV6-4
CDR3 protein: CASSIFGQGNTGELFF
CDR3 DNA: TGTGCCAGCAGTATTTTCGGACAGGGGAACACCGGGGAGCTGTTTTTT

clone size: .
D gene: .
J gene: TRBJ1-5
V gene: TRBV6-6
CDR3 protein: CASSYSGGQGQPQHF
CDR3 DNA: TGTGCCAGCAGTTACTCTGGGGGGCAAGGTCAGCCCCAGCATTTT

clone size: .
D gene: .
J gene: TRBJ1-2
V gene: TRBV6-5
CDR3 protein: CASTGQTNYGYTF
CDR3 DNA: TGTGCCAGCACAGGGCAAACCAACTATGGCTACACCTTC

clone size: .
D gene: .
J gene: TRBJ1-2
V gene: TRBV7-2
CDR3 protein: CASSLEGRAAETF
CDR3 DNA: TGTGCCAGCAGCTTAGAAGGCAGGGCGGCAGAAACCTTC

clone size: .
D gene: TRBD1
J gene: TRBJ2-5
V gene: TRBV24-1
CDR3 protein: CATSEPGQGGETQYF
CDR3 DNA: TGTGCCACCAGTGAGCCGGGACAGGGCGGCGAGACCCAGTACTTC

clone size: .
D gene: .
J gene: TRBJ1-4
V gene: TRBV18
CDR3 protein: CASSPAEKLFF
CDR3 DNA: TGTGCCAGCTCACCGGCTGAAAAACTGTTTTTT

clone size: .
D gene: .
J gene: TRBJ2-1
V gene: TRBV20-1
CDR3 protein: CSASFGTQFF
CDR3 DNA: TGCAGTGCTAGTTTCGGGACGCAGTTCTTC

clone size: .
D gene: .
J gene: TRBJ1-5
V gene: TRBV12-5
CDR3 protein: CASGLPRGRPQHF
CDR3 DNA: TGTGCTAGTGGTTTGCCGCGGGGAAGACCCCAGCATTTT

clone size: .
D gene: TRBD1
J gene: TRBJ2-5
V gene: TRBV18
CDR3 protein: CASSSSGDRGETQYF
CDR3 DNA: TGTGCCAGCTCATCATCCGGAGACAGGGGTGAGACCCAGTACTTC

clone size: once
D gene: TRBD2
J gene: TRBJ2-6
V gene: TRBV19
CDR3 protein: CASSRSAGVQFGANVLTF
CDR3 DNA: TGTGCCAGTAGTCGCTCGGCGGGGGTTCAGTTTGGGGCCAACGTCCTGACTTTC

clone size: few
D gene: .
J gene: TRBJ1-1
V gene: TRBV5-4
CDR3 protein: CASSLKMNTEAFF
CDR3 DNA: TGTGCCAGCAGCTTGAAAATGAACACTGAAGCTTTCTTT

clone size: .
D gene: .
J gene: TRBJ1-1
V gene: TRBV10-2
CDR3 protein: CASSEDLRRTGRGNTEAFF
CDR3 DNA: TGCGCCAGCAGTGAGGACCTTCGCCGTACCGGACGAGGGAACACTGAAGCTTTCTTT

clone size: .
D gene: TRBD1
J gene: TRBJ2-2
V gene: TRBV24-1
CDR3 protein: CATERAGGYGELFF
CDR3 DNA: TGTGCCACCGAAAGGGCAGGGGGCTACGGGGAGCTGTTTTTT

clone size: once
D gene: .
J gene: TRBJ1-1
V gene: TRBV23-1
CDR3 protein: CASSKKGRKNTEAFF
CDR3 DNA: TGCGCCAGCAGCAAGAAGGGCAGAAAGAACACTGAAGCTTTCTTT

clone size: .
D gene: .
J gene: TRBJ2-3
V gene: TRBV5-1
CDR3 protein: CASSKGDLTDTQYF
CDR3 DNA: TGCGCCAGCAGCAAAGGGGACCTCACAGATACGCAGTATTTT

clone size: .
D gene: .
J gene: TRBJ1-6
V gene: TRBV18
CDR3 protein: CASSPGGSGNSPLHF
CDR3 DNA: TGTGCCAGCTCACCAGGAGGGTCTGGTAATTCACCCCTCCACTTT

clone size: .
D gene: .
J gene: TRBJ2-1
V gene: TRBV2
CDR3 protein: CASSPTSDNEQFF
CDR3 DNA: TGTGCCAGCAGCCCGACGTCTGACAATGAGCAGTTCTTC

clone size: .
D gene: .
J gene: TRBJ1-4
V gene: TRBV7-2
CDR3 protein: CASSPAGIPLEKLFF
CDR3 DNA: TGTGCCAGCAGCCCCGCAGGGATACCACTCGAAAAACTGTTTTTT

clone size: .
D gene: .
J gene: TRBJ1-1
V gene: TRBV3-1/TRBV3-2
CDR3 protein: CASSQDWGGGTEAFF
CDR3 DNA: TGTGCCAGCAGCCAAGATTGGGGAGGGGGCACTGAAGCTTTCTTT

clone size: .
D gene: TRBD1
J gene: TRBJ2-4
V gene: TRBV7-9
CDR3 protein: CASSPRDSKNIQYF
CDR3 DNA: TGTGCCAGCAGCCCACGGGACAGCAAAAACATTCAGTACTTC